The 24 T cell receptor beta chains in this list originate from one sample, sequenced in a study of identical twins. From the 5' RACE reads, TCRdb called clonotypes with MiXCR, one entry per CDR3 protein. The sample records hundreds of thousands of distinct CDR3 sequences, 7.5% being singletons. These data were also reused for a study on yellow fever vaccine responses in identical twins.

The specimen sequenced was memory (CD45RO+) T cells sorted from blood. The source of these receptors is a woman aged 18-35 years in good health.

The J gene is TRBJ1-4, the V gene TRBV7-9; D remains ambiguous. Trimming cost V 3 bases and J 8 bases, with 13 bases left between them. Germline-derived CDR1 and CDR2 are SEHNR and FQNEAQ (reference sequence). This CDR3 is 14 amino acids long. The CDR3 loop is CASSFGSGPEKLFF. The CDR3 coding sequence is TGTGCCAGCAGCTTTGGATCAGGCCCGGAAAAACTGTTTTTT.

As for this clonotype: Being one base from a much bigger clone, this may be a read error. The chain links TRBV4-2 to TRBJ2-1; 14 bases are a match to TRBD2. In germline, CDR1 is LGHNA, CDR2 YNFKEQ. This CDR3 spans 16 amino acids. This CDR3 is CPSSQGTSGSYNEQFF. The CDR3 region has the DNA TGTCCCAGCAGCCAAGGGACTAGCGGGAGCTACAATGAGCAGTTCTTC.

The chain has TRBV6-1 and TRBJ1-6; D is unresolved. CDR3 length: 15 residues. The V gene lost 5 bases and the J gene lost 2 bases, with 10 bases spanning the gap. CDR1 is MNHNS, CDR2 SASEGT, per germline. CDR3 loop: CASSQPGTYNSPLHF. CDR3 bases: TGTGCCAGCAGTCAGCCCGGAACCTATAATTCACCCCTCCACTTT.

This chain links TRBV5-1 with TRBJ2-2; D is perhaps TRBD2 (6 bases). From germline, CDR1 is SGHRS and CDR2 YFSETQ. V lost 1 base and J lost 2, with 12 bases in between. The CDR3 has 16 amino acids. The CDR3 spells CASSLNLGLNTGELFF. In DNA form, the CDR3 reads TGCGCCAGCAGCTTGAATTTGGGACTCAACACCGGGGAGCTGTTTTTT.

In its sample, this clonotype was seen many times. The rearrangement joins TRBV3-1 to TRBJ1-2; D unclear. Between the trimmed V and J ends, which lost 5 bases and 8 bases, there was a span of 12 bases. The CDR3 extends over 12 amino acids. The germline V gene encodes CDR1 LGHDT and CDR2 YNNKEL (reference sequence). The DNA for the CDR3 is TGTGCCAGCAGCACACAGCAGTGGGGCTACACCTTC. Its protein product is CASSTQQWGYTF.

This clonotype was detected a few times. The chain couples TRBV7-9 to TRBJ2-1, with a possible D match to TRBD1 (5 bases). Germline loops: CDR1 SEHNR, CDR2 FQNEAQ (reference sequence). The V end lost 3 bases, the J end lost 5 bases, and 17 bases lay between the germline ends. The CDR3 contains 16 residues. The CDR3 reads CASSFLGVKGHNEQFF. The CDR3 coding sequence is TGTGCCAGCAGCTTTCTTGGTGTGAAGGGGCACAATGAGCAGTTCTTC.

This clonotype was detected ten times or more. The chain has TRBV5-1 and TRBJ2-7; 10 nucleotides agree with TRBD2. The ends lost 0 bases at V and 1 base at J; junction bases unmatched: 4. This CDR3 comprises 16 residues. CDR1 SGHRS and CDR2 YFSETQ come from the germline V gene. The CDR3 sequence: CASSLDGTSASYEQYF. The CDR3 nucleotides are TGCGCCAGCAGCTTGGACGGGACTAGCGCATCCTACGAGCAGTACTTC.

This clonotype was recorded a few times. Sequence at one end of the junction differs from germline and may be a read error. This chain uses TRBV5-1 with TRBJ1-2; TRBD1 aligns across 7 bases. The CDR3 totals 15 residues. Germline V lookup: CDR1 SGHRS, CDR2 YFSETQ. CDR3 DNA: TGCGCCAGCAGCTTGGACGGACAGGACGAGTGGGGCTACACCTTT. It specifies CASSLDGQDEWGYTF.

This clonotype was seen repeatedly, ten times or more. The chain links TRBV7-2 to TRBJ2-3; D call uncertain. Trimming took off 4 bases at V and 7 bases at J, with 9 bases between the two ends. CDR3 size: 12 residues. Per the germline V gene, CDR1 is SGHTA and CDR2 is FQGNSA. The CDR3 here is CASSSTSHTQYF. In nucleotides, the CDR3 is TGTGCCAGCAGCTCTACCTCCCATACGCAGTATTTT.

This chain uses TRBV7-2 with TRBJ1-1; the D is unclear. This CDR3 is built from 13 residues. CDR1 is SGHTA, CDR2 FQGNSA, per germline. V lost 1 base and J 4 bases, leaving 7 bases between the germline ends. The CDR3 DNA reads TGTGCCAGCAGCTTAGGGCAGACCACTGAAGCTTTCTTT. This translates into CASSLGQTTEAFF. Together with reference TRBV7-2 and TRBJ1-1, the CDR3 gives the full variable domain: GAGVSQSPSNKVTEKGKDVELRCDPISGHTALYWYRQSLGQGLEFLIYFQGNSAPDKSGLPSDRFSAERTGGSVSTLTIQRTQQEDSAVYLCASSLGQTTEAFFGQGTRLTVV.

This clonotype occurred many times. V usage is TRBV15 and J usage is TRBJ1-6; D remains ambiguous. Deletions cut 4 bases from V and 6 bases from J, with 16 bases between. Germline CDR1 LNHNV, CDR2 YYDKDF (reference sequence). The CDR3 has 16 residues. The CDR3 DNA reads TGTGCCACCAGCACAATCGGACGGGCGGCTAATTCACCCCTCCACTTT. Amino acid sequence: CATSTIGRAANSPLHF.

This CDR3 is CASSLLGQKYQETQYF. The CDR3 DNA sequence: TGTGCCAGCAGCCTCCTGGGGCAGAAGTACCAAGAGACCCAGTACTTC. The chain employs TRBV14 and TRBJ2-5, with D perhaps matching TRBD1 (5 bases). Germline CDR1 is SGHDN and CDR2 is FVKESK. The V end was cut by 4 bases, the J end by 0 bases, with 15 bases between. This CDR3 region has 16 residues.

The gene calls are TRBV12-3 or TRBV12-4 and TRBJ1-5; D is possibly TRBD1 (6 bases). V was trimmed by 5 bases and J by 7 bases, leaving 15 bases between them. This CDR3 has 14 amino acids. The CDR3 spells CASSDGQSRQPQHF. The CDR3 DNA is TGTGCCAGCAGTGACGGACAGTCACGGCAGCCCCAGCATTTT.

This clonotype was observed at least ten times. The chain recombines TRBV4-3 with TRBJ2-2; D remains ambiguous. Trimming removed 4 bases from V and 1 base from J, with 13 bases in between. Germline lookup yields CDR1 LGHNA and CDR2 YSLEER. The CDR3 is 16 residues long. Here the CDR3 reads CASSPQRNRNTGELFF. In DNA, the CDR3 is TGCGCCAGCAGCCCCCAGCGAAATCGGAACACCGGGGAGCTGTTTTTT.

In this sample, this clonotype turned up a few times. The chain joins TRBV11-2 to TRBJ2-1; no firm D call. V was cut by 5 bases and J by 10 bases, with 9 bases left in between. The CDR3 covers 11 residues. CDR1 is SGHAT and CDR2 is FQNNGV in the germline V gene. As DNA, the CDR3 is TGTGCCAGCAGCGACGGGTACGAGCAGTTCTTC. Translation gives CASSDGYEQFF.

This clonotype has a handful of counts. The chain is built from TRBV10-1 and TRBJ2-3; D call uncertain. The CDR3 runs 13 residues. The V end was cut by 6 bases, the J end by 0 bases, with 7 bases between. The V gene's germline CDR1 is WNHNN and CDR2 SYGVQD (reference sequence). The CDR3 DNA follows: TGCGCCAGCAGGGAATCCAGCACAGATACGCAGTATTTT. Protein: CASRESSTDTQYF.

This clonotype has a handful of counts. DNA of the CDR3: TGCGCCAGCAGCCACCCGCTAGCGGGAGGGACCAATGAGCAGTTCTTC. Translation gives CASSHPLAGGTNEQFF. The rearrangement links TRBV4-3 to TRBJ2-1, with 12 bases identical to TRBD2. Germline CDR1 reads LGHNA; CDR2 reads YSLEER. There are 16 residues in the CDR3. The V and J ends lost 3 bases and 6 bases, in that order; junction bases with no gene match: 6.

The table lists this clonotype with a few counts. The chain couples TRBV20-1 to TRBJ2-1; 9 nucleotides match TRBD2. V shed 7 bases, J shed 7 bases, and the junction held 8 bases outside the gene matches. Germline V CDR1 and CDR2: DFQATT, SNEGSKA (reference sequence). The CDR3 sequence is 13 residues long. For the CDR3, the DNA is TGCAGTGTTGAAGGGACTAGCAGAAATGAGCAGTTCTTC. The encoded protein is CSVEGTSRNEQFF.

At least ten counts were recorded for this clonotype. This chain connects TRBV7-9 to TRBJ1-1, with D unresolved. The CDR3 contains 16 residues. Germline CDR1 and CDR2: SEHNR and FQNEAQ (reference sequence). Trimming shortened V by 2 bases and J by 1 base, and 14 bases separated the two germline ends. CDR3 sequence reads: CASSLTFTPENTEAFF. The CDR3, as DNA: TGTGCCAGCAGCTTAACTTTCACCCCGGAGAACACTGAAGCTTTCTTT.

This clonotype was seen at least ten times. The CDR3 DNA sequence: TGCAGTGCTAGTCGTGCGGTCGCCTTAGGAAATGAGCAGTTCTTC. This encodes CSASRAVALGNEQFF. V gene TRBV20-1 combines with J gene TRBJ2-1; D gene ambiguous. The CDR3 has 15 amino acids. The V gene's germline CDR1 is DFQATT and CDR2 SNEGSKA (reference sequence). The V and J ends lost 3 bases and 7 bases respectively, with 19 bases between them.

This clonotype has just a few counts. V gene TRBV24-1 combines with J gene TRBJ2-5; D is perhaps TRBD2 (5 bases). The CDR3 contains 18 residues. Deletions cut 3 bases from V and 5 bases from J, with 24 bases between. CDR1 is KGHDR and CDR2 is SFDVKD in the germline V gene. CDR3 coding DNA: TGTGCCACCAGTGATAGGAGCGACCGGGAACACGGCGGGGAGACCCAGTACTTC. Protein product: CATSDRSDREHGGETQYF.

This clonotype has a count of ten or more. The chain uses TRBV11-2 and TRBJ2-1; TRBD2 might be the D (6 bases). V was trimmed by 8 bases and J by 3 bases, leaving 17 bases between them. This CDR3 has 15 residues. The germline V gene encodes CDR1 SGHAT and CDR2 FQNNGV. DNA for the CDR3: TGTGCCAGCGGCTCGGGGACTTCCGACTACAATGAGCAGTTCTTC. It specifies CASGSGTSDYNEQFF.

The chain uses TRBV6-4 and TRBJ2-1; TRBD2 might be the D (5 bases). The CDR3 covers 14 residues. The germline V gene has CDR1 MRHNA and CDR2 SNTAGT. Trimming cost V 2 bases and J 6 bases, with 11 bases left between them. Here the CDR3 DNA reads TGTGCCAGCAGTGACAGGGTGGGGAGCAATGAGCAGTTCTTC. Protein sequence: CASSDRVGSNEQFF.

This clonotype was picked up a small number of times. The V gene is TRBV7-2, the J gene TRBJ2-7; perhaps D is TRBD1 or TRBD2 (5 bases each). CDR3 length: 13 amino acids. Trimming took 5 bases from V and 5 from J, leaving 13 bases between them. The V gene's germline CDR1 is SGHTA and CDR2 FQGNSA. DNA for the CDR3: TGTGCCAGCAGCCCCGGGACGTTCGACGAGCAGTACTTC. This codes for CASSPGTFDEQYF.